Listed below are T cell receptor beta chains from one sample, sequenced in a study of blood T cell repertoires in COVID-19. Clones were read by immunoSEQ multiplex PCR, and TCRdb kept only the in-frame ones, dropping some. The data contain approximately 130,000 clones, approximately 84% of them singletons. Material for sequencing was peripheral blood. The receptors shown here come from a woman aged 45 to 65 who had recovered from COVID-19. The CDR3 runs from the conserved cysteine through the conserved F or W. The D gene is left open where the match is weak. Clone size appears in some rows only: once, few, many, or a class for an expanded clone.

CDR3 length: 16
D gene: NA
J gene: TRBJ2-5
V gene: TRBV7-8
clone size: NA
CDR3 DNA: TGTGCCAGCAAGCCCGCAGGGCCACCGTACCAAGAGACCCAGTACTTC
CDR3 protein: CASKPAGPPYQETQYF

CDR3 length: 14
D gene: NA
J gene: TRBJ1-2
V gene: TRBV18
clone size: NA
CDR3 DNA: TGTGCCAGCTCACCCGCGGGGGTCAGTAGTGGCTACACCTTC
CDR3 protein: CASSPAGVSSGYTF

CDR3 length: 15
D gene: NA
J gene: TRBJ2-3
V gene: TRBV7-9
clone size: NA
CDR3 DNA: TGTGCCAGCAGCTGGACAGTTTTTAGCACAGATACGCAGTATTTT
CDR3 protein: CASSWTVFSTDTQYF

CDR3 length: 16
D gene: NA
J gene: TRBJ2-1
V gene: TRBV10-3
clone size: few
CDR3 DNA: TGTGCCATCAGTGAGTCGCAGGTATTGTGGAACAATGAGCAGTTCTTC
CDR3 protein: CAISESQVLWNNEQFF

CDR3 length: 16
D gene: TRBD1
J gene: TRBJ1-1
V gene: TRBV18
clone size: once
CDR3 DNA: TGTGCCAGCTCACCGGGACAGGGGGCTATGAACACTGAAGCTTTCTTT
CDR3 protein: CASSPGQGAMNTEAFF

CDR3 length: 14
D gene: TRBD1
J gene: TRBJ1-5
V gene: TRBV2
clone size: NA
CDR3 DNA: TGTGCCAGCACACAGACAGGGAGAGGGCAGCCCCAGCATTTT
CDR3 protein: CASTQTGRGQPQHF

CDR3 length: 14
D gene: NA
J gene: TRBJ2-1
V gene: TRBV18
clone size: NA
CDR3 DNA: TGTGCCAGCTCACTCTCCATCGAGTACAATGAGCAGTTCTTC
CDR3 protein: CASSLSIEYNEQFF

CDR3 length: 13
D gene: TRBD1
J gene: TRBJ1-6
V gene: TRBV7-9
clone size: NA
CDR3 DNA: TGTGCCAGCAGCGGGACAGGGATTACACCCCTCCACTTT
CDR3 protein: CASSGTGITPLHF

CDR3 length: 14
D gene: NA
J gene: TRBJ2-6
V gene: TRBV19
clone size: NA
CDR3 DNA: TGTGCCAGTAGTGGGGGGGGCGCGCCCAACGTCCTGACTTTC
CDR3 protein: CASSGGGAPNVLTF

CDR3 length: 19
D gene: TRBD2
J gene: TRBJ2-1
V gene: TRBV5-1
clone size: once
CDR3 DNA: TGCGCCAGCAGCCGGGCGGTTCTAGCGGGAGGGCCGGTTGGCAATGAGCAGTTCTTC
CDR3 protein: CASSRAVLAGGPVGNEQFF

CDR3 length: 16
D gene: NA
J gene: TRBJ2-2
V gene: TRBV18
clone size: NA
CDR3 DNA: TGTGCCAGCTCACCCGACAGGCCGGGTAGTACCGGGGAGCTGTTTTTT
CDR3 protein: CASSPDRPGSTGELFF

CDR3 length: 14
D gene: NA
J gene: TRBJ1-5
V gene: TRBV30
clone size: NA
CDR3 DNA: TGTGCCTGGAGTCTTGGAGCGGGGGATCAGCCCCAGCATTTT
CDR3 protein: CAWSLGAGDQPQHF

CDR3 length: 16
D gene: TRBD2
J gene: TRBJ2-2
V gene: TRBV24-1
clone size: NA
CDR3 DNA: TGTGCCACCAGTGATACCGCGGGAGGGTTCACCGGGGAGCTGTTTTTT
CDR3 protein: CATSDTAGGFTGELFF

CDR3 length: 23
D gene: TRBD1
J gene: TRBJ2-1
V gene: TRBV5-3
clone size: NA
CDR3 DNA: TGTGCCAGAAGCTTGGGCGGGACAGGAAGACCTCTAGGGGAGCGTAGCTCCTACAATGAGCAGTTCTTC
CDR3 protein: CARSLGGTGRPLGERSSYNEQFF

CDR3 length: 14
D gene: TRBD2
J gene: TRBJ2-5
V gene: TRBV9
clone size: NA
CDR3 DNA: TGTGCCAGCAGCGGATCTAGCGGGATGGAGACCCAGTACTTC
CDR3 protein: CASSGSSGMETQYF

CDR3 length: 13
D gene: NA
J gene: TRBJ1-2
V gene: TRBV5-1
clone size: few
CDR3 DNA: TGCGCCAGCAGCCCGTCGGGTAACTATGGCTACACCTTC
CDR3 protein: CASSPSGNYGYTF

CDR3 length: 14
D gene: NA
J gene: TRBJ2-7
V gene: TRBV7-2
clone size: NA
CDR3 DNA: TGTGCCAGCAGCTTAGGGGCCAACTCCTACGAGCAGTACTTC
CDR3 protein: CASSLGANSYEQYF